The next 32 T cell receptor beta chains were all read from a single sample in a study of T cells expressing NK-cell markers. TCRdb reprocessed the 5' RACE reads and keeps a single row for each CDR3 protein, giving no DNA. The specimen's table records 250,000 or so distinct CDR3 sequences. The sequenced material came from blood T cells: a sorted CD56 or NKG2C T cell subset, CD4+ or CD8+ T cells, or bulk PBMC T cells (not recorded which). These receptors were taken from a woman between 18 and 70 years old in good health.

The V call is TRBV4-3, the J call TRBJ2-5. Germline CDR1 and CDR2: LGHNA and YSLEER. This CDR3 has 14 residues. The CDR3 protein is CASSQDLGWETQYF.

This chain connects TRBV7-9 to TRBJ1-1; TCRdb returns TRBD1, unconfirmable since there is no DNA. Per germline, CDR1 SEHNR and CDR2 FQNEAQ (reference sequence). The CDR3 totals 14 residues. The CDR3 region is CASGSDRGSTEAFF. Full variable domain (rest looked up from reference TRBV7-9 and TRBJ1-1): DTGVSQNPRHKITKRGQNVTFRCDPISEHNRLYWYRQTLGQGPEFLTYFQNEAQLEKSRLLSDRFSAERPKGSFSTLEIQRTEQGDSAMYLCASGSDRGSTEAFFGQGTRLTVV.

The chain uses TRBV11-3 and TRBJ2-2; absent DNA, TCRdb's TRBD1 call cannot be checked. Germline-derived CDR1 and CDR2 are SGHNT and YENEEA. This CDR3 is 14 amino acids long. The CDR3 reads CASSRRGPGGELFF. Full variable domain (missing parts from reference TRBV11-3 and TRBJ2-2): EAGVVQSPRYKIIEKKQPVAFWCNPISGHNTLYWYLQNLGQGPELLIRYENEEAVDDSQLPKDRFSAERLKGVDSTLKIQPAELGDSAVYLCASSRRGPGGELFFGEGSRLTVL.

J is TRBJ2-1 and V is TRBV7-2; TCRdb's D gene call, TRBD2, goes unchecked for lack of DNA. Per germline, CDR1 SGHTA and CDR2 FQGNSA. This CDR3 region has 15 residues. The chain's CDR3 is CASRSRVAGSNEQFF.

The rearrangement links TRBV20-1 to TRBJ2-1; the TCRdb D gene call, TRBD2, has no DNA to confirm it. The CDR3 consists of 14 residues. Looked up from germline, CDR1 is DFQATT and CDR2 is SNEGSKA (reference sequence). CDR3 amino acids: CSAGRLDAAGEQFF.

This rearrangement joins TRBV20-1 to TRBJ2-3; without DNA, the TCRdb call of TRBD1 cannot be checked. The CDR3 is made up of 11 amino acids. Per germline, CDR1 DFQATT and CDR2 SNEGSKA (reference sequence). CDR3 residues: CRAGDTDTQYF.

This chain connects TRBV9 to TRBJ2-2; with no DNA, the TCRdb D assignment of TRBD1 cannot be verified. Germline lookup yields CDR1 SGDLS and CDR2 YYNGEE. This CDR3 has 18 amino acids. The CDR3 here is CASSVRGQGLSNTGELFF. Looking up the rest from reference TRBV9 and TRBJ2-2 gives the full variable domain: DSGVTQTPKHLITATGQRVTLRCSPRSGDLSVYWYQQSLDQGLQFLIQYYNGEERAKGNILERFSAQQFPDLHSELNLSSLELGDSALYFCASSVRGQGLSNTGELFFGEGSRLTVL.

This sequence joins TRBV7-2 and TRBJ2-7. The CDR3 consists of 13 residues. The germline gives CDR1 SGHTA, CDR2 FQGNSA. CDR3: CASSLTANPEQYF.

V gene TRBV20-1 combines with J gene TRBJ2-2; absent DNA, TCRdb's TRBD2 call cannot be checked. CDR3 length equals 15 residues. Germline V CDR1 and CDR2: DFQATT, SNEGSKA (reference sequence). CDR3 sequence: CSARVLAGGTGELFF.

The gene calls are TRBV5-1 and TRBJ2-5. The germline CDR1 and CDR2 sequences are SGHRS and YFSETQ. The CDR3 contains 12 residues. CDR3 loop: CASSLEGETQYF.

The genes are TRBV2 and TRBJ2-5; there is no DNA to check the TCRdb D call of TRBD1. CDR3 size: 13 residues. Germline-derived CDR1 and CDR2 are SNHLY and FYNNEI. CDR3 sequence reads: CASSPDREETQYF.

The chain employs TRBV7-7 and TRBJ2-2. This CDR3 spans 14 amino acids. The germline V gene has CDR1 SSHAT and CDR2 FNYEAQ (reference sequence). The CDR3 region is CASSIHPNTGELFF.

The CDR3 loop reads CASSFGTGSYNEQFF. The chain has TRBV12-3 or TRBV12-4 and TRBJ2-1; TCRdb lists TRBD1, though no DNA is available to test this call. The CDR3 has 15 residues.

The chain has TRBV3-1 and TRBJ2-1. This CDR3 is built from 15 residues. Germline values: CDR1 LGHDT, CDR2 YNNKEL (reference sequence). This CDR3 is CASSQDGAGGNEQFF.

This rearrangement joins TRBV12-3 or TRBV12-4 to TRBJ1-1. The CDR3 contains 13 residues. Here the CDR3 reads CASSPGRRTEAFF.

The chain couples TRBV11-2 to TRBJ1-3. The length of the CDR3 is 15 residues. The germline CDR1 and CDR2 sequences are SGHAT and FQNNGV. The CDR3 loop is CASSPWGNSGNTIYF. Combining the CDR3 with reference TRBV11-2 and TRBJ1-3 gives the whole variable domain EAGVAQSPRYKIIEKRQSVAFWCNPISGHATLYWYQQILGQGPKLLIQFQNNGVVDDSQLPKDRFSAERLKGVDSTLKIQPAKLEDSAVYLCASSPWGNSGNTIYFGEGSWLTVV.

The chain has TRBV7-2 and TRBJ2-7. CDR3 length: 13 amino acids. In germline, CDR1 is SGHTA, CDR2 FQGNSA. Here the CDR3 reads CASSTDTSYEQYF.

CDR3 amino acids: CASSSGPFYEQYF. The rearrangement joins TRBV14 to TRBJ2-7; TCRdb returns TRBD1, unconfirmable since there is no DNA. CDR1 and CDR2 (germline): SGHDN, FVKESK. The CDR3 runs to 13 residues.

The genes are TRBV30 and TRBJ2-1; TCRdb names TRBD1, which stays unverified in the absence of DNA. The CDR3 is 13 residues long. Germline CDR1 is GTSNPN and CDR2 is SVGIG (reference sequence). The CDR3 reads CAWAGQLYNEQFF.

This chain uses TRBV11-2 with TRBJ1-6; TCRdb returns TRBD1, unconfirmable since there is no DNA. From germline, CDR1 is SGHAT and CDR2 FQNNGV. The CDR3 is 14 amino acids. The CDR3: CASSLEAGGLPLHF.

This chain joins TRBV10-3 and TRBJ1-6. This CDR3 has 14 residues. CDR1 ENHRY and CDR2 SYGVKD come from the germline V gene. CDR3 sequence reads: CAIKAGEAETPLHF.

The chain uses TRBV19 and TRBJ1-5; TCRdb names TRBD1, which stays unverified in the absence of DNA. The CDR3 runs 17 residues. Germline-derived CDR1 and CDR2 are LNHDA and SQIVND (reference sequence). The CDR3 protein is CASSTYDQDREDQPQHF.

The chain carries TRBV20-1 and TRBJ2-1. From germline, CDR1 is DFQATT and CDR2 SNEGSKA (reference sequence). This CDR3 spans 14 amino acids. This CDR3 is CSAYITSSYNEQFF.

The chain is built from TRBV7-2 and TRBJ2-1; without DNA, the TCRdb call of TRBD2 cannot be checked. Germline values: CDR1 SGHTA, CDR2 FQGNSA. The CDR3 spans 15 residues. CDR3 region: CASSPPGLAAKEQFF.

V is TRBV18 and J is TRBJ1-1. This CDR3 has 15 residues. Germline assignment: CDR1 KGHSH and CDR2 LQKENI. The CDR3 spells CASSPSGPKNTEAFF. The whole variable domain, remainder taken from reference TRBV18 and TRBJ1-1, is NAGVMQNPRHLVRRRGQEARLRCSPMKGHSHVYWYRQLPEEGLKFMVYLQKENIIDESGMPKERFSAEFPKEGPSILRIQQVVRGDSAAYFCASSPSGPKNTEAFFGQGTRLTVV.

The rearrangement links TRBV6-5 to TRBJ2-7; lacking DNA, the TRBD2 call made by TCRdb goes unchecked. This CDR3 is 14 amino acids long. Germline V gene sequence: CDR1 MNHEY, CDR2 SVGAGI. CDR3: CASSYEGGGYEQYF.

CDR3 residues: CASSHSNTQYF. The chain links TRBV14 to TRBJ2-3. CDR1 is SGHDN and CDR2 is FVKESK in the germline V gene. CDR3 length equals 11 residues.

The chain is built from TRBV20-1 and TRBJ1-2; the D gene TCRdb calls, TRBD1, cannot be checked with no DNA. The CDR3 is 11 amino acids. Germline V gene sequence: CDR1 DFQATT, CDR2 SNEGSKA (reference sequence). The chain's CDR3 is CSANKDRDYTF.

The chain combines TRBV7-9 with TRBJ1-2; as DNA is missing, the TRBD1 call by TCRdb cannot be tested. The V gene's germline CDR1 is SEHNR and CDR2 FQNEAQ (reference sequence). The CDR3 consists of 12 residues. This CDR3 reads CASSPLEYGYTF.

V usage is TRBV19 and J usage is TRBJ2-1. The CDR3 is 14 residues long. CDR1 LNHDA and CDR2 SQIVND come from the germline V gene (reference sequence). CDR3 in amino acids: CASSRQSADDEQFF.

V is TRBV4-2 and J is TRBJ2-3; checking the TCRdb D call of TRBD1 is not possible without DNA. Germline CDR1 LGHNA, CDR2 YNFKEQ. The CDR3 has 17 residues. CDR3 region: CASSQRVDPSPTDTQYF.

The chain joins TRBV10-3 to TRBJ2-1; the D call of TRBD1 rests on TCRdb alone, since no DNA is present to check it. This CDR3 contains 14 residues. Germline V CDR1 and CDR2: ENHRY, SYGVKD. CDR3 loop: CAISADTLGNEQFF.